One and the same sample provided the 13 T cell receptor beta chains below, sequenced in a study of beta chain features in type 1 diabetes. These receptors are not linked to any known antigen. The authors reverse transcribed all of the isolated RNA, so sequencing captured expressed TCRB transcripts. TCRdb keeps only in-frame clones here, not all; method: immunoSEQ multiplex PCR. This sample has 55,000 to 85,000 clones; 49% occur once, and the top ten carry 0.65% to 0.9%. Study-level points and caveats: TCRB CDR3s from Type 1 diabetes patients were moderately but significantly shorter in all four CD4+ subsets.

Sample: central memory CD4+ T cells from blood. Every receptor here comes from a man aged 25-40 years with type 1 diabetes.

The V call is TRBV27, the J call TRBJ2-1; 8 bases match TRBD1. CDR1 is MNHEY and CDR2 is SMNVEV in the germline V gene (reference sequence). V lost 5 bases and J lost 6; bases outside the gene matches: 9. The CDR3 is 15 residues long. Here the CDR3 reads CASSRPGQGINEQFF. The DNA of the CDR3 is TGTGCCAGCAGTCGGCCCGGACAGGGTATCAATGAGCAGTTCTTC.

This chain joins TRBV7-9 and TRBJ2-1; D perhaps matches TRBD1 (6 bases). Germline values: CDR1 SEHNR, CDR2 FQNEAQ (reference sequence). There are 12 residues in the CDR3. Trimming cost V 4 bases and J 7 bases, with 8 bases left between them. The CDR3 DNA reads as TGTGCCAGCAGCTCCACAGGGAATGAGCAGTTCTTC. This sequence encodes CASSSTGNEQFF.

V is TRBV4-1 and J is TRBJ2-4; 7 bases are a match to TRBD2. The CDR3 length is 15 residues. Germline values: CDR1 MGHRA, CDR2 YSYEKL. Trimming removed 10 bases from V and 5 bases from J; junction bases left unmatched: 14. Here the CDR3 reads CATSPAGRGENIQYF. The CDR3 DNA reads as TGCGCCACGTCACCAGCGGGACGGGGGGAAAACATTCAGTACTTC.

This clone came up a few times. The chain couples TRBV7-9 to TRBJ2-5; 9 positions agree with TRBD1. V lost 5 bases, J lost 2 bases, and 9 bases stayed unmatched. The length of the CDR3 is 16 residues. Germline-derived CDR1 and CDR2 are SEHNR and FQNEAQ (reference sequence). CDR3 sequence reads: CASSQGVGQGQETQYF. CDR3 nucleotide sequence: TGTGCCAGCAGCCAAGGGGTCGGACAGGGGCAAGAGACCCAGTACTTC.

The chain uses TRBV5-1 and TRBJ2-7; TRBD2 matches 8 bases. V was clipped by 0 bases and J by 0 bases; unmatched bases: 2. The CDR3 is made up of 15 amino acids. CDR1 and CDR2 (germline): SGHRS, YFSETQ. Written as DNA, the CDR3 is TGCGCCAGCAGCTTGGGACTAGCGACCTCCTACGAGCAGTACTTC. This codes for CASSLGLATSYEQYF. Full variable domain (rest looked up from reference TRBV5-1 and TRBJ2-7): KAGVTQTPRYLIKTRGQQVTLSCSPISGHRSVSWYQQTPGQGLQFLFEYFSETQRNKGNFPGRFSGRQFSNSRSEMNVSTLELGDSALYLCASSLGLATSYEQYFGPGTRLTVT.

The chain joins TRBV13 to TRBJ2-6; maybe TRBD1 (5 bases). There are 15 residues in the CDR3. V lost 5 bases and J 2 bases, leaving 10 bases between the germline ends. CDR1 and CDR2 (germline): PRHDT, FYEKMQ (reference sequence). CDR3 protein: CASSPTGPGANVLTF. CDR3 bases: TGTGCCAGCAGCCCCACAGGCCCTGGGGCCAACGTCCTGACTTTC.

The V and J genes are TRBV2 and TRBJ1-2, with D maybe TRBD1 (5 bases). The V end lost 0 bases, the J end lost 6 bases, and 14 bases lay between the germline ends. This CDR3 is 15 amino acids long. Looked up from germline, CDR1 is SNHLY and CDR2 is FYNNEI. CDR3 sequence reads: CASSEALMGGDGYTF. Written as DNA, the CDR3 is TGTGCCAGCAGTGAAGCGCTTATGGGGGGAGATGGCTACACCTTC.

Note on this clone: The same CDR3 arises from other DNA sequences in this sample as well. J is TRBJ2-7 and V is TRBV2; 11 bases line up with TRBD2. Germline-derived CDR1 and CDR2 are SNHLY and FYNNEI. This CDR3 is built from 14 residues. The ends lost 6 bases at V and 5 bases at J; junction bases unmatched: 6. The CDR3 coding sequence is TGTGCCAGCAGCCAGGATAGCGGGGGGGACGAGCAGTACTTC. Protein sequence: CASSQDSGGDEQYF.

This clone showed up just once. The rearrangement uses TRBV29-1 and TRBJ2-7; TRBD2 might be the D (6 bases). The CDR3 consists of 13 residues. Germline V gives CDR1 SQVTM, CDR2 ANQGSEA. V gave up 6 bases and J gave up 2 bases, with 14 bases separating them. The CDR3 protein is CSVLGLRAYEQYF. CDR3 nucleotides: TGCAGCGTCCTGGGACTGCGAGCCTACGAGCAGTACTTC.

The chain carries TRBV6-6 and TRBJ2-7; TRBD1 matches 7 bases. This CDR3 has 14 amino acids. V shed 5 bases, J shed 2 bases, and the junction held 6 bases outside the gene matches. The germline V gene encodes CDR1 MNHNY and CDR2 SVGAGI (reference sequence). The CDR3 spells CASSQRDSTYEQYF. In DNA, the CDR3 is TGTGCCAGCAGTCAAAGGGACAGTACCTACGAGCAGTACTTC.

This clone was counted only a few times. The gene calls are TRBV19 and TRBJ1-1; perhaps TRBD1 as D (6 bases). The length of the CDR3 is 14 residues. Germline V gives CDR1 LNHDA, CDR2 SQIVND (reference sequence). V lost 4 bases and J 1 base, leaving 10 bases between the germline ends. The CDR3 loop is CASSSRGANTEAFF. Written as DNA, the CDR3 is TGTGCCAGTAGTAGCAGGGGTGCGAACACTGAAGCTTTCTTT.

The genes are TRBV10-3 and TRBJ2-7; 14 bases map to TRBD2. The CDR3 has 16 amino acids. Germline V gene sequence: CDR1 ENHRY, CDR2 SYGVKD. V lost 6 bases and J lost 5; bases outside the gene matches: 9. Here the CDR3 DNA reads TGTGCCATCAGCCTCAGACTAGCGGGAGGGCCGGACGAGCAGTACTTC. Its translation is CAISLRLAGGPDEQYF.

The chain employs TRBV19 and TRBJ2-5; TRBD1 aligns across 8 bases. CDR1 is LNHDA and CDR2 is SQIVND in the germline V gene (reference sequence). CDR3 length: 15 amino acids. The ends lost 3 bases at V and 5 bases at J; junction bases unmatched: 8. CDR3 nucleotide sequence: TGTGCCAGTAGTATGTCCCAGGGGGCATGGGAGACCCAGTACTTC. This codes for CASSMSQGAWETQYF.